The 20 T cell receptor beta chains listed next were all sequenced from one sample in a study of blood T cell repertoires in COVID-19. Measured with immunoSEQ multiplex PCR; TCRdb has only the in-frame clones, and not every one. The sample consists of 100,000 to 150,000 clones, about 85% of them appearing once. The sequenced sample consisted of peripheral blood. The receptors stem from a woman of 80 years or more with COVID-19, enrolled during active disease.

V is TRBV12-3 or TRBV12-4 and J is TRBJ1-2; D gene uncertain. Between the trimmed V and J ends, which lost 6 bases and 5 bases, there was a span of 10 bases. CDR3 length equals 12 residues. CDR3 protein: CASSPGEYGYTF. CDR3 sequence (DNA): TGTGCCAGCAGCCCCGGGGAATATGGCTACACCTTC.

This sequence joins TRBV2 and TRBJ2-7; D possibly corresponds to TRBD1 (5 bases). The CDR3 totals 13 residues. Germline CDR1 is SNHLY and CDR2 is FYNNEI. V lost 11 bases to trimming and J lost 5 bases, with 19 bases between them. CDR3 DNA sequence: TGTGCCGGAAGGACACCCTTTCAACACGAGCAGTACTTC. This sequence encodes CAGRTPFQHEQYF.

The chain has TRBV7-9 and TRBJ2-7; 9 bases fit TRBD1. The germline V gene has CDR1 SEHNR and CDR2 FQNEAQ (reference sequence). The CDR3 covers 14 residues. J was trimmed by 4 bases and V by 8 bases; bases with no gene match: 9. The CDR3 loop reads CASRGTGTDYEQYF. Here the CDR3 DNA reads TGTGCCAGCCGTGGGACAGGGACCGATTACGAGCAGTACTTC. Using reference TRBV7-9 and TRBJ2-7 for the parts outside the CDR3, the full variable domain is DTGVSQNPRHKITKRGQNVTFRCDPISEHNRLYWYRQTLGQGPEFLTYFQNEAQLEKSRLLSDRFSAERPKGSFSTLEIQRTEQGDSAMYLCASRGTGTDYEQYFGPGTRLTVT.

In DNA, the CDR3 is TGTGCCAGCAGTTTACTACGGACAGACCCCGACGAGCAGTACTTC. The encoded protein is CASSLLRTDPDEQYF. The chain uses TRBV6-9 and TRBJ2-7, with a tentative D call TRBD1 (6 bases). The CDR3 covers 15 residues. V gave up 4 bases and J gave up 5 bases, with 18 bases separating them. Germline V CDR1 and CDR2: MNHGY, SVAAGI.

V and J are TRBV9 and TRBJ2-7; 7 nucleotides line up with TRBD1. The CDR3 covers 15 residues. V lost 4 bases and J lost 5; bases outside the gene matches: 12. The germline V gene encodes CDR1 SGDLS and CDR2 YYNGEE. This CDR3 reads CASSIKATGLDEQYF. For the CDR3, the DNA is TGTGCCAGCAGCATCAAAGCGACAGGGCTGGACGAGCAGTACTTC. Variable domain in full (rest from reference TRBV9 and TRBJ2-7): DSGVTQTPKHLITATGQRVTLRCSPRSGDLSVYWYQQSLDQGLQFLIQYYNGEERAKGNILERFSAQQFPDLHSELNLSSLELGDSALYFCASSIKATGLDEQYFGPGTRLTVT.

This clone appeared once. The chain employs TRBV9 and TRBJ2-1; 7 bases map to TRBD1. This CDR3 region has 16 residues. The J segment lost 8 bases and the V segment lost 0 bases, leaving 11 bases of the junction unmatched. CDR1 is SGDLS, CDR2 YYNGEE, per germline. Here the CDR3 reads CASSVELRGRAHEQFF. In DNA form, the CDR3 reads TGTGCCAGCAGCGTAGAGTTAAGGGGGCGAGCCCATGAGCAGTTCTTC.

This chain connects TRBV10-3 to TRBJ2-5, with 9 bases aligning to TRBD1. V lost 3 bases to trimming and J lost 7 bases; unmatched junction nucleotides: 6. From germline, CDR1 is ENHRY and CDR2 SYGVKD. This CDR3 is built from 14 residues. The CDR3 protein is CAISEGTGRGTQYF. CDR3 sequence (DNA): TGTGCCATCAGTGAAGGGACAGGGAGGGGGACCCAGTACTTC.

The gene calls are TRBV9 and TRBJ2-5; 16 nucleotides agree with TRBD2. V shed 2 bases, J shed 2 bases, and the junction held 6 bases outside the gene matches. CDR1 SGDLS and CDR2 YYNGEE come from the germline V gene. This CDR3 region has 18 residues. The CDR3 DNA reads TGTGCCAGCAGCGTGGGGACTAGCGGGAGGGCGAATCAAGAGACCCAGTACTTC. Residues: CASSVGTSGRANQETQYF.

This chain links TRBV15 with TRBJ1-4; D remains ambiguous. The CDR3 length is 15 residues. The germline V gene encodes CDR1 LNHNV and CDR2 YYDKDF (reference sequence). V dropped 0 bases and J dropped 7 bases, with 12 bases sitting between them. CDR3 amino acids: CATSRDGSTLEKLFF. DNA for the CDR3: TGTGCCACCAGCAGAGATGGGAGTACGCTTGAAAAACTGTTTTTT.

The chain links TRBV29-1 to TRBJ1-1; D gene unclear. The CDR3 extends over 11 amino acids. Trimming left V 7 bases short and J 3 bases short, with 9 bases between. CDR1 is SQVTM, CDR2 ANQGSEA, per germline. This chain's CDR3 is CSGGLDTEAFF. In DNA form, the CDR3 reads TGCAGCGGCGGATTAGACACTGAAGCTTTCTTT.

J is TRBJ2-3 and V is TRBV30; 7 bases align to TRBD1. The CDR3 totals 14 residues. The J segment lost 0 bases and the V segment lost 5 bases, leaving 5 bases of the junction unmatched. The germline CDR1 and CDR2 sequences are GTSNPN and SVGIG (reference sequence). Here the CDR3 reads CAWPPGQSTDTQYF. DNA for the CDR3: TGTGCCTGGCCGCCGGGACAGAGCACAGATACGCAGTATTTT. The full variable domain, in which reference TRBV30 and TRBJ2-3 provide the parts outside the CDR3, is SQTIHQWPATLVQPVGSPLSLECTVEGTSNPNLYWYRQAAGRGLQLLFYSVGIGQISSEVPQNLSASRPQDRQFILSSKKLLLSDSGFYLCAWPPGQSTDTQYFGPGTRLTVL.

The chain links TRBV15 to TRBJ2-3, with D possibly TRBD2 on 5 matching bases. Looked up from germline, CDR1 is LNHNV and CDR2 is YYDKDF (reference sequence). V was cut by 2 bases and J by 3 bases, with 18 bases left in between. The CDR3 spans 17 residues. CDR3 amino acids: CATSRTSSGAGTDTQYF. DNA of the CDR3: TGTGCCACCAGCAGAACCTCGAGCGGAGCTGGGACAGATACGCAGTATTTT.

The chain is built from TRBV28 and TRBJ2-1; D might be TRBD2 (6 bases). The CDR3 has 13 residues. The V end lost 4 bases, the J end lost 3 bases, and 7 bases lay between the germline ends. Looked up from germline, CDR1 is MDHEN and CDR2 is SYDVKM. Written as DNA, the CDR3 is TGTGCCAGCAGTTCGGGACTCTACAATGAGCAGTTCTTC. Its protein product is CASSSGLYNEQFF.

This clone was observed a single time. The chain couples TRBV6-2 or TRBV6-3 to TRBJ2-3, with 10 bases aligning to TRBD1. Trimming removed 2 bases from V and 4 bases from J; junction bases left unmatched: 15. The CDR3 totals 19 residues. Germline loops: CDR1 MNHEY, CDR2 SVGEGT. The CDR3 is CASSYPLIVTGGDSDTQYF. The CDR3 coding sequence is TGTGCCAGCAGTTACCCCCTTATTGTGACAGGGGGCGACTCAGATACGCAGTATTTT.

This CDR3 is CASSQRDYEQYF. The DNA for the CDR3 is TGTGCCAGCAGCCAGCGGGATTACGAGCAGTACTTC. The V gene is TRBV9, the J gene TRBJ2-7; 7 nucleotides line up with TRBD2. This CDR3 region has 12 residues. Per the germline V gene, CDR1 is SGDLS and CDR2 is YYNGEE. V lost 4 bases and J lost 4; bases outside the gene matches: 2.

CDR3 in amino acids: CASSLVVDEQYF. DNA for the CDR3: TGTGCCAGCAGTTTAGTTGTCGACGAGCAGTACTTC. The rearrangement joins TRBV12-3 or TRBV12-4 to TRBJ2-7; D unresolved. V was trimmed by 1 base and J by 5 bases, leaving 6 bases between them. The CDR3 totals 12 residues.

The chain is built from TRBV7-8 and TRBJ2-2; TRBD1 matches 8 bases. Germline V lookup: CDR1 SGHVS, CDR2 FQNEAQ. The CDR3 extends over 14 amino acids. The V gene end was trimmed by 6 bases and the J gene end by 0 bases; junction bases not matched to a gene: 0. This chain's CDR3 is CASRQGANTGELFF. The CDR3 DNA sequence: TGTGCCAGCAGACAGGGGGCGAACACCGGGGAGCTGTTTTTT.

This clone occurred many times. The chain carries TRBV7-9 and TRBJ2-2, with 8 bases that match TRBD2. Germline V CDR1 and CDR2: SEHNR, FQNEAQ (reference sequence). V lost 2 bases to trimming and J lost 5 bases; unmatched junction nucleotides: 7. The CDR3 extends over 16 amino acids. CDR3 DNA sequence: TGTGCCAGCAGCTTACGGGGACTAGGGGGGACCGGGGAGCTGTTTTTT. It translates to CASSLRGLGGTGELFF.

Only a few counts were recorded for this clone. The rearrangement uses TRBV7-2 and TRBJ1-5, with 9 positions matching TRBD1. This CDR3 is 15 amino acids long. The V and J ends lost 8 bases and 6 bases, in that order; junction bases with no gene match: 11. CDR1 SGHTA and CDR2 FQGNSA come from the germline V gene. CDR3 in amino acids: CASGTSTDRGQPQHF. As DNA, the CDR3 is TGTGCCAGCGGCACTTCTACGGACAGGGGTCAGCCCCAGCATTTT.

CDR3 in DNA: TGCGCCAGCAGCCTAAAGCCGGGACAAAATGGCTACACCTTC. Translating gives CASSLKPGQNGYTF. This chain uses TRBV5-1 with TRBJ1-2, with D possibly matching TRBD1 (6 bases). CDR3 size: 14 residues. Per the germline V gene, CDR1 is SGHRS and CDR2 is YFSETQ. Trimming stripped 4 bases from V and 6 bases from J, with 16 bases between.